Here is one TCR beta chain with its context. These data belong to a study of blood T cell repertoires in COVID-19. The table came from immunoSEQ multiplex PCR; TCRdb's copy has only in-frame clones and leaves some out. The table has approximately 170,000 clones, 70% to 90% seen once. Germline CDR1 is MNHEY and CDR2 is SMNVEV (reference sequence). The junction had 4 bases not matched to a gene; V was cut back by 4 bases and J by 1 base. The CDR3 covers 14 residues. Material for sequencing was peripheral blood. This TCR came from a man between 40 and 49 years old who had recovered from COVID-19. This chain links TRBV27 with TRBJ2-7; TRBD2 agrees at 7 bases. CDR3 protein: CASSSASGSYEQYF. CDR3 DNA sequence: TGTGCCAGCAGTTCTGCTAGCGGATCCTACGAGCAGTACTTC.